A selection of T cell receptor beta chains follows, all from one sample in a study of blood T cells in healthy people across ages. Each CDR3 protein is one row after TCRdb ran MiXCR on the 5' RACE reads. The sample records 1.5 million to 1.9 million distinct CDR3 sequences, approximately 43% being singletons. Sequenced: blood. Source of these receptors: a woman under 30 in good health. CDR3s include the opening cysteine and the closing phenylalanine or tryptophan. Fields, in order: CDR3 protein, CDR3 DNA, clone size, V gene, J gene, D gene. A D gene is named only where the DNA matches it firmly. Size values are once, few and many counts, or a class for expanded clones, and some rows have none.

CASSKVGSTDTQYF	TGTGCCAGCAGTAAAGTGGGATCCACAGATACGCAGTATTTT	NA	TRBV27	TRBJ2-3	NA
CASSLVAHYNSPLHF	TGTGCCAGCAGCTTAGTGGCACACTATAATTCACCCCTCCACTTT	few	TRBV7-2	TRBJ1-6	NA
CSVVGSDTQYF	TGCAGCGTTGTGGGGTCAGATACGCAGTATTTT	NA	TRBV29-1	TRBJ2-3	NA
CASSLEPVRYEQYF	TGTGCCAGCAGCTTGGAGCCAGTTCGGTACGAGCAGTACTTC	NA	TRBV5-8	TRBJ2-7	NA
CASSQNLGTATGELFF	TGTGCCAGCAGCCAAAATTTGGGGACAGCCACCGGGGAGCTGTTTTTT	NA	TRBV14	TRBJ2-2	TRBD1
CASSPRTGIGIQETQYF	TGTGCCAGCAGCCCGAGGACAGGGATTGGGATCCAAGAGACCCAGTACTTC	few	TRBV5-6	TRBJ2-5	TRBD1
CASSEGQGTDTQYF	TGTGCCAGCAGTGAAGGGCAGGGAACAGATACGCAGTATTTT	many	TRBV2	TRBJ2-3	NA
CASSELVKGSYEQYF	TGTGCCAGCAGTGAATTAGTAAAGGGTTCCTACGAGCAGTACTTC	few	TRBV2	TRBJ2-7	NA
CASSPLPEYGSFNGYTF	TGCGCCAGCAGCCCCCTGCCAGAGTATGGGTCCTTCAATGGCTACACCTTC	NA	TRBV5-1	TRBJ1-2	NA
CASSTQDRGNEKLFF	TGTGCCAGCAGTACCCAGGACAGGGGTAATGAAAAACTGTTTTTT	NA	TRBV6-5	TRBJ1-4	TRBD1
CASSYTSGPQETQYF	TGTGCCAGCAGTTACACTAGCGGGCCTCAAGAGACCCAGTACTTC	NA	TRBV7-3	TRBJ2-5	TRBD2
CTPGGITNYNEQFF	TGCACCCCCGGGGGAATCACGAATTACAATGAGCAGTTCTTC	NA	TRBV20-1	TRBJ2-1	NA